The sample holds one count of the clone carrying this TCR beta chain. The data were obtained in a study of blood T cells in healthy people across ages. It was with a sample-barcoded 5' primer and a J-beta primer mix that a second PCR of roughly 7 to 12 cycles was run. CDR3-containing paired-end reads numbered at least 2.5 million in each sample. Via MiXCR, TCRdb re-called the 5' RACE reads, giving one row per CDR3 protein. The repertoire holds about 1.1 million distinct CDR3 sequences, with less than 45% as singletons. Trimming cost V 5 bases and J 0 bases, with 26 bases left between them. CDR1 is MDHEN and CDR2 is SYDVKM in the germline V gene. The CDR3 is 20 amino acids. Total RNA, at least 5.5 micrograms per sample, was extracted from PBMCs.

The sample consisted of blood. This rearrangement joins TRBV28 to TRBJ2-4; tentatively, D is TRBD1 (6 bases). The receptor's source is a man between 18 and 29 years old in good health. Here the CDR3 reads CASSLARNRVGALAKNIQYF. The CDR3 DNA follows: TGTGCCAGCAGTCTCGCCAGGAACAGGGTGGGGGCCTTAGCCAAAAACATTCAGTACTTC.